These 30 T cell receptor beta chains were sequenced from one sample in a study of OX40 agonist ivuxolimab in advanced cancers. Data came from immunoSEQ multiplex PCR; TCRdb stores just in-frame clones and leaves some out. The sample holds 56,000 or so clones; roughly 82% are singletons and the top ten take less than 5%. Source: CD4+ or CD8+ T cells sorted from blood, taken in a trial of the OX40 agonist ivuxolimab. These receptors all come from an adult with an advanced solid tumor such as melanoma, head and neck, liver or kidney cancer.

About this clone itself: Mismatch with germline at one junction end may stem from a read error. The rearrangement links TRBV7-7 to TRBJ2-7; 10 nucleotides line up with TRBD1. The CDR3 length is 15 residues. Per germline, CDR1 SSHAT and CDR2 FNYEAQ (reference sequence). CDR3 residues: CASSSGQGVGHEQYF. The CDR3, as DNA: TGTGCTAGCAGCTCAGGACAGGGGGTAGGCCACGAGCAGTACTTC.

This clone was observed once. CDR3 nucleotide sequence: TGTGCCAGCTCACCAGGCAAGACCTATAATTCACCCCTCCACTTT. It encodes CASSPGKTYNSPLHF. This chain connects TRBV18 to TRBJ1-6, with no clear D. The CDR3 length is 15 residues. Germline-derived CDR1 and CDR2 are KGHSH and LQKENI. Trimming shortened V by 2 bases and J by 2 bases, and 7 bases separated the two germline ends.

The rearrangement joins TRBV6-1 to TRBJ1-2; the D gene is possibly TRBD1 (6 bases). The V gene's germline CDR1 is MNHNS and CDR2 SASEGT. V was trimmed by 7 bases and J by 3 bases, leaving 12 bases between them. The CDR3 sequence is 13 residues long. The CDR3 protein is CASTRSGDYGYTF. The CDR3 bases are TGTGCCAGCACCAGGTCAGGGGACTATGGCTACACCTTC.

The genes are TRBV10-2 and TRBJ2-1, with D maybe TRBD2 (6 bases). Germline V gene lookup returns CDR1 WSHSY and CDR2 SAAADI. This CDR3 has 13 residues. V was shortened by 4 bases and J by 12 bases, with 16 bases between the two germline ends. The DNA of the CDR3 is TGCGCCAGCAGTGGTCCCACCGGGGAGGTGCAGTTCTTC. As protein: CASSGPTGEVQFF.

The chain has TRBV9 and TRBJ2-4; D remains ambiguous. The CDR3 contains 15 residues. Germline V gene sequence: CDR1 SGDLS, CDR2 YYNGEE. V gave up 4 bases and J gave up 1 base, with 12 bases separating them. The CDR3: CASSLSAGAKNIQYF. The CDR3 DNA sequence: TGTGCCAGCAGCCTTTCCGCTGGGGCCAAAAACATTCAGTACTTC.

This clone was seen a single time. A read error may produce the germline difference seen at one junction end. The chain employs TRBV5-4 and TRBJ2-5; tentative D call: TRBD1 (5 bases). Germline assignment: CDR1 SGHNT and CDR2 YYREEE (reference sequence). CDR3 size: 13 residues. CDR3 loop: CAGSTWTIETQYF. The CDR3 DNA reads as TGTGCCGGCAGCACATGGACAATAGAGACCCAGTACTTC.

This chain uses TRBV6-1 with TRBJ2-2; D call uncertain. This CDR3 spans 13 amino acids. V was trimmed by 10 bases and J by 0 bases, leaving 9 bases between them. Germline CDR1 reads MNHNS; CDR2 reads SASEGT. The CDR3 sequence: CATFQANTGELFF. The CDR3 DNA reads TGTGCCACTTTTCAGGCGAACACCGGGGAGCTGTTTTTT.

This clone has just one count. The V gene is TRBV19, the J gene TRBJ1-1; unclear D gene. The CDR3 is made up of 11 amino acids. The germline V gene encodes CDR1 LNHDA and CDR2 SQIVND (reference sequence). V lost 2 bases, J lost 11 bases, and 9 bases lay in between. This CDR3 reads CASSIRDGAFF. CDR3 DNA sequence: TGTGCCAGTAGTATAAGAGATGGGGCTTTCTTT.

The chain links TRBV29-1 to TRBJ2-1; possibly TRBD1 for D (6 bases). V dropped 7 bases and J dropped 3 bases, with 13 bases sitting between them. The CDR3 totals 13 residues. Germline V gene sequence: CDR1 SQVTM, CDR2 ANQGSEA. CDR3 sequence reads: CSGGGALYNEQFF. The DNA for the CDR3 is TGCAGCGGAGGGGGAGCCCTCTACAATGAGCAGTTCTTC.

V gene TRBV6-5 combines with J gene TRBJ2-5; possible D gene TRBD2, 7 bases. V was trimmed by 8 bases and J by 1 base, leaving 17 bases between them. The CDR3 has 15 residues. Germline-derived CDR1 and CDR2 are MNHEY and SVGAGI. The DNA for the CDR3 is TGTGCCAGCGCGTACCGTGGGGGGGCCCAAGAGACCCAGTACTTC. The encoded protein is CASAYRGGAQETQYF.

CDR3 residues: CASSTGTGDTDTQYF. The CDR3 nucleotides are TGCGCCAGCAGCACCGGGACAGGAGATACAGATACGCAGTATTTT. This sequence joins TRBV5-1 and TRBJ2-3; TRBD1 agrees at 8 bases. The CDR3 contains 15 residues. CDR1 and CDR2 from the germline V gene are SGHRS and YFSETQ. The V segment lost 4 bases and the J segment 3 bases; nucleotides outside the gene matches: 7.

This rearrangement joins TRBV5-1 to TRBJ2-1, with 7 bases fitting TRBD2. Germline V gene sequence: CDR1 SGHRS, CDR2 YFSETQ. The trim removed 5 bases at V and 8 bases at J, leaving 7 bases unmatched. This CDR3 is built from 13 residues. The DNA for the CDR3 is TGCGCCAGCAGAAAGTCTAGCGGCGATGAGCAGTTCTTC. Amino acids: CASRKSSGDEQFF.

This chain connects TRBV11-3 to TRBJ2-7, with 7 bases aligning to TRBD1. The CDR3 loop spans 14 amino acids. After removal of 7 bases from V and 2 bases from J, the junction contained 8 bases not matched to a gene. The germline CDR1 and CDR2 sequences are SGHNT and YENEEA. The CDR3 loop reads CASNQGQPPYEQYF. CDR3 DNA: TGTGCCAGCAACCAGGGACAGCCTCCCTACGAGCAGTACTTC.

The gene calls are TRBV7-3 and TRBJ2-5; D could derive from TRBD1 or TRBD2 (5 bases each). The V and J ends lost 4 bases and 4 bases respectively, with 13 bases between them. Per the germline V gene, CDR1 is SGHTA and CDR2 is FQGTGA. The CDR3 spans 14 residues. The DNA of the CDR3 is TGTGCCAGCAGCTCCGGGGCGGGCCCAGAGACCCAGTACTTC. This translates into CASSSGAGPETQYF.

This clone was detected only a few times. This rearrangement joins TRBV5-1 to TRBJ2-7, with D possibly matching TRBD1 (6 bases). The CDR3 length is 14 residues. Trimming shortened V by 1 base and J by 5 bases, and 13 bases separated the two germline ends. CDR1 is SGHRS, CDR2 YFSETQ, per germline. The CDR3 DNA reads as TGCGCCAGCAGCTTGACAGGGAAGGGGAACGAGCAGTACTTC. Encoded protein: CASSLTGKGNEQYF.

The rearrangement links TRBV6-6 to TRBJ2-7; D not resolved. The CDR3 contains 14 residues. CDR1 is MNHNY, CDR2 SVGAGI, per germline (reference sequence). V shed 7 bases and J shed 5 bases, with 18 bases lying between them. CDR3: CASIVRPQVNEQYF. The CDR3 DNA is TGTGCCAGCATTGTAAGGCCTCAGGTGAACGAGCAGTACTTC.

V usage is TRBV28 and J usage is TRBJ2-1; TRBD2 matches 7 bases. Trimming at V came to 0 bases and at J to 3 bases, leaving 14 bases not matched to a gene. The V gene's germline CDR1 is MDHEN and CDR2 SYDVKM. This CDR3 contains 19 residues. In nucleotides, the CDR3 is TGTGCCAGCAGTTTATGGTCCTTGAGGAGGGTAGCGGGCTACAATGAGCAGTTCTTC. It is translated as CASSLWSLRRVAGYNEQFF.

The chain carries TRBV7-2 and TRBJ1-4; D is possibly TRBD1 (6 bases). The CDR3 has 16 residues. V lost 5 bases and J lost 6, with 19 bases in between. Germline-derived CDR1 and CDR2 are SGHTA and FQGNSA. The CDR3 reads CASSPGTSPRDEKLFF. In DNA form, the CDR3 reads TGTGCCAGCAGCCCTGGGACATCACCGAGGGATGAAAAACTGTTTTTT.

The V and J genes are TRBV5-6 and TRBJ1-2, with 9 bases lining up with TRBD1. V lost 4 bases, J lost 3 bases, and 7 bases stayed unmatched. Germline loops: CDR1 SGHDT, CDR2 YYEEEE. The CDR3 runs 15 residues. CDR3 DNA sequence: TGTGCCAGCAGCCGCCGTGGACAGGGGCACTATGGCTACACCTTC. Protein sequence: CASSRRGQGHYGYTF. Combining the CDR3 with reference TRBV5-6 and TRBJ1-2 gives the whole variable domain DAGVTQSPTHLIKTRGQQVTLRCSPKSGHDTVSWYQQALGQGPQFIFQYYEEEERQRGNFPDRFSGHQFPNYSSELNVNALLLGDSALYLCASSRRGQGHYGYTFGSGTRLTVV.

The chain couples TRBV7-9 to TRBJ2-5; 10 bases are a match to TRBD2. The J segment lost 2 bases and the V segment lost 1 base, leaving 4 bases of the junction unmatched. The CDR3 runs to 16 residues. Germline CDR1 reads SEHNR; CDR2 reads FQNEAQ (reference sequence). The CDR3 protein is CASSLVSGGLQETQYF. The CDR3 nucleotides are TGTGCCAGCAGCTTAGTTAGCGGGGGGTTACAAGAGACCCAGTACTTC.

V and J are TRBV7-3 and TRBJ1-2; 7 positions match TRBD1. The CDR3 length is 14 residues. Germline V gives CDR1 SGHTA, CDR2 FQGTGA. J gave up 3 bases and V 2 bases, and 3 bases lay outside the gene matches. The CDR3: CASSLGDSHYGYTF. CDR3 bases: TGTGCCAGCAGCTTAGGGGACAGTCACTATGGCTACACCTTC.

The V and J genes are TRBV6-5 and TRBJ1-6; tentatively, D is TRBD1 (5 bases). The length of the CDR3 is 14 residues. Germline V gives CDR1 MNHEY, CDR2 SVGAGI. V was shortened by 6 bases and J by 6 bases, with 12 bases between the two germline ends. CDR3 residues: CASSDARVNSPLHF. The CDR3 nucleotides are TGTGCCAGCAGCGACGCCAGGGTTAATTCACCCCTCCACTTT.

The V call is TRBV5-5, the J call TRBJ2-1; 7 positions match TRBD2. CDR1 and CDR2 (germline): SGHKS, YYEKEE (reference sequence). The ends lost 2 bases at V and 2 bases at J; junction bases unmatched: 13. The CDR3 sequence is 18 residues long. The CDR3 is CASSLRGGARGTYNEQFF. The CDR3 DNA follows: TGTGCCAGCAGCTTAAGGGGAGGGGCGCGAGGGACCTACAATGAGCAGTTCTTC. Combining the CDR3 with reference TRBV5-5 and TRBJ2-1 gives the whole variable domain DAGVTQSPTHLIKTRGQQVTLRCSPISGHKSVSWYQQVLGQGPQFIFQYYEKEERGRGNFPDRFSARQFPNYSSELNVNALLLGDSALYLCASSLRGGARGTYNEQFFGPGTRLTVL.

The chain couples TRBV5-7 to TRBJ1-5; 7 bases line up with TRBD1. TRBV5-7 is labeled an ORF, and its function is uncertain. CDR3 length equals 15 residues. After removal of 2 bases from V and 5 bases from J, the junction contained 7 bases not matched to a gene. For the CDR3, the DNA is TGTGCCAGCAGCTTCAACAGGGGTCTGCATCAGCCCCAGCATTTT. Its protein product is CASSFNRGLHQPQHF.

The CDR3 region has the DNA TGTGCCAGCAGTTACTCGGAGGGGTTGGAGCAGTTCTTC. Protein product: CASSYSEGLEQFF. J is TRBJ2-1 and V is TRBV6-5, with a weak D call TRBD2 (6 bases). Germline CDR1 MNHEY, CDR2 SVGAGI. V gave up 0 bases and J gave up 10 bases, with 10 bases separating them. The CDR3 totals 13 residues.

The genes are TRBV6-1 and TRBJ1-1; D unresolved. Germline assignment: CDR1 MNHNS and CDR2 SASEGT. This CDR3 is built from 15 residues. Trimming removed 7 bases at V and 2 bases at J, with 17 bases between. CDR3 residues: CASIIGPYFNTEAFF. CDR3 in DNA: TGTGCCAGCATCATAGGGCCCTATTTTAACACTGAAGCTTTCTTT.

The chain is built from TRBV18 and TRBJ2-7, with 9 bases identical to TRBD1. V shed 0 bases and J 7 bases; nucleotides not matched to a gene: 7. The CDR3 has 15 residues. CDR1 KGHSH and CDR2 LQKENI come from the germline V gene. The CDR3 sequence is CASSPPDRGWGEQYF. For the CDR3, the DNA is TGTGCCAGCTCACCACCCGACAGGGGGTGGGGTGAGCAGTACTTC. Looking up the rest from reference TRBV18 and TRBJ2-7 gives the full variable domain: NAGVMQNPRHLVRRRGQEARLRCSPMKGHSHVYWYRQLPEEGLKFMVYLQKENIIDESGMPKERFSAEFPKEGPSILRIQQVVRGDSAAYFCASSPPDRGWGEQYFGPGTRLTVT.

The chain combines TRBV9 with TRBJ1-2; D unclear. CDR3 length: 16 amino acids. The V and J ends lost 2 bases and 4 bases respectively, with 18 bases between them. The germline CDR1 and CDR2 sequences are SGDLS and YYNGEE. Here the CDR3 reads CASSVSDTRSGYGYTF. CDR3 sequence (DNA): TGTGCCAGCAGCGTTAGCGACACCCGATCGGGCTATGGCTACACCTTC.

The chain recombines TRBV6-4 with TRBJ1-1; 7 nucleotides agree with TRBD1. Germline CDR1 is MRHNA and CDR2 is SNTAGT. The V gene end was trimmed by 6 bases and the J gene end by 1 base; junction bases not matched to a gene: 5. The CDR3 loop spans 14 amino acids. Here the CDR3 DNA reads TGTGCCAGCAGGGGGACAGACAAGAACACTGAAGCTTTCTTT. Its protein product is CASRGTDKNTEAFF.

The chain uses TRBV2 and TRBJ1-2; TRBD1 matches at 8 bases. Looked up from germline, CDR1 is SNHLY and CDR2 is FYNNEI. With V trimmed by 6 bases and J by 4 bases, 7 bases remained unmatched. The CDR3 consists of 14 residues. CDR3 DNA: TGTGCCAGCAGCAACACAGGGGGGGTCTATGGCTACACCTTC. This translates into CASSNTGGVYGYTF.